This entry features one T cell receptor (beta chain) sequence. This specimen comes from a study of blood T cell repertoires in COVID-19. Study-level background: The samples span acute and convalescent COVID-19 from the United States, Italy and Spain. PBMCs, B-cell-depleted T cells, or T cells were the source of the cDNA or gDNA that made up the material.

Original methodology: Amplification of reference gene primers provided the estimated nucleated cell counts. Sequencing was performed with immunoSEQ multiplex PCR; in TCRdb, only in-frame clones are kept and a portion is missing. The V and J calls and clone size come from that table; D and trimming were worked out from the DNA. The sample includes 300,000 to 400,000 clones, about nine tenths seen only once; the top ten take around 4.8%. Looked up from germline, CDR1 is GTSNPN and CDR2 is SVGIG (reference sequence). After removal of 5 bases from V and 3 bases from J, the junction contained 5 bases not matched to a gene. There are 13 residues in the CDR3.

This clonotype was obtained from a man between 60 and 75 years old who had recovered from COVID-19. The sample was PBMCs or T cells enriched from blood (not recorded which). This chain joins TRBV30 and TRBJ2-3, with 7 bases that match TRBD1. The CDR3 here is CAWSGTATDTQYF. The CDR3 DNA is TGTGCCTGGTCCGGGACAGCGACAGATACGCAGTATTTT.